This entry describes one T cell receptor (beta chain). Its target is unknown. TCRdb passed the reads through MiXCR, listing each CDR3 protein once. Seen here are around 770,000 distinct CDR3 sequences, about 28% observed once, and the top ten hold 13%. This entry comes from a study of T cell repertoires in cytomegalovirus infection. Findings and caveats of the study: What dominated the ex vivo response were HLA-C-restricted CMV-specific TCR beta clonotypes.

The receptor was derived from a human donor in good health (CMV status not recorded). Some clones in this sample may be carry-over from other donors' samples. Specimen: cultured CD8+ T cells from PBMCs, collected from culture after CMV antigen stimulation.

For the CDR3, the DNA is TGTGCCAGTAGTACGTGGACAGGGCAGGACAATGAGCAGTTCTTC. As protein: CASSTWTGQDNEQFF. This chain connects TRBV27 to TRBJ2-1; TRBD1 matches 8 bases. CDR3 length: 15 amino acids. V was pared by 9 bases and J by 5 bases, with 12 bases of the junction left unmatched. Germline CDR1 is MNHEY and CDR2 is SMNVEV (reference sequence).